This paragraph covers one T cell receptor beta chain sequence. The data originate from a study of blood T cell repertoires in COVID-19. This table comes from immunoSEQ multiplex PCR, and its TCRdb copy is limited to in-frame clones, with some not included. The table lists 70,000 to 90,000 clones, 78% of them singletons. The CDR3 has 16 residues. Germline V gene data show CDR1 as KGHDR and CDR2 as SFDVKD. Trimming removed 4 bases from V and 6 bases from J; junction bases left unmatched: 11. Sequencing was carried out using peripheral blood. This rearrangement joins TRBV24-1 to TRBJ1-3; TRBD1 agrees at 7 bases. This clonotype originated in a human donor in a cohort sampled during active COVID-19. CDR3 loop: CATSDLDRETANTIYF. The CDR3 DNA sequence: TGTGCCACCAGTGACCTAGACAGGGAAACAGCAAACACCATATATTTT.